A single count supports the clone carrying this T cell receptor (beta chain). TCRdb's table, derived via immunoSEQ multiplex PCR, lists solely in-frame clones and lacks some. The sample has about 99,000 clones, roughly 89% seen once. Germline assignment: CDR1 MGHRA and CDR2 YSYEKL. The CDR3 is 14 amino acids. Trimming cost V 5 bases and J 6 bases; bases outside gene matches: 7. This entry comes from a study of T cell responses to AZD1222 COVID-19 vaccine. The chain links TRBV4-1 to TRBJ2-3; 8 positions agree with TRBD1. This sequence was found in an adult in good health. This specimen consisted of peripheral blood, obtained on day 0 of AZD1222 vaccination. The CDR3 here is CASSFDRGPDTQYF. Here the CDR3 DNA reads TGCGCCAGCAGCTTCGACAGGGGACCCGATACGCAGTATTTT.